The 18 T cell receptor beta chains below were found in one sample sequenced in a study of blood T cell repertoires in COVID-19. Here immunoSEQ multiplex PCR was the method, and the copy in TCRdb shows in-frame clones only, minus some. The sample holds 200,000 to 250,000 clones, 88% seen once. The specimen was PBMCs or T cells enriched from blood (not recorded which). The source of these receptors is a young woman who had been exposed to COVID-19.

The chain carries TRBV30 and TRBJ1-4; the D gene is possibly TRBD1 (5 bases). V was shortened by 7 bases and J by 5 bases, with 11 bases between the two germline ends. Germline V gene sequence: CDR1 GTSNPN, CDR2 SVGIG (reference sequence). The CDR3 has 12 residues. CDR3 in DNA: TGTGCCTATCGGGGGGGGAATGAAAAACTGTTTTTT. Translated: CAYRGGNEKLFF.

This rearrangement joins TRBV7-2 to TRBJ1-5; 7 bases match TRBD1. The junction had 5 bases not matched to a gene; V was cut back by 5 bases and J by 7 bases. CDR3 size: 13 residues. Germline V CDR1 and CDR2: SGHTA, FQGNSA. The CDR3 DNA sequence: TGTGCCAGCAGCGCGGACAGGCAGCAGCCCCAGCATTTT. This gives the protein CASSADRQQPQHF. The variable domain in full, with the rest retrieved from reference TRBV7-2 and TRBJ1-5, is GAGVSQSPSNKVTEKGKDVELRCDPISGHTALYWYRQSLGQGLEFLIYFQGNSAPDKSGLPSDRFSAERTGGSVSTLTIQRTQQEDSAVYLCASSADRQQPQHFGDGTRLSIL.

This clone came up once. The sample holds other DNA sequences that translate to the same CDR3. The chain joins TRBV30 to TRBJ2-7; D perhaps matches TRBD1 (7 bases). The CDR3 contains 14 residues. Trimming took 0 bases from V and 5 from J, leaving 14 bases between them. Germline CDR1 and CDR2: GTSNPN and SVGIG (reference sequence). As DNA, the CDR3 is TGTGCCTGGAGTGTACTGGGCAGGGGGGACGAGCAGTACTTC. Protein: CAWSVLGRGDEQYF.

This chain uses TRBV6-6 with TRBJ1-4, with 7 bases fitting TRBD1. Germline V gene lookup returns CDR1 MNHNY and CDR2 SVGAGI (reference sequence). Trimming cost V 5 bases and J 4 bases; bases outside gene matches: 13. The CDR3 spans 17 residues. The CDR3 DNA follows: TGTGCCAGCAGTCTCTCCACCGGGGACAGTCTTAATGAAAAACTGTTTTTT. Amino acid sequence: CASSLSTGDSLNEKLFF.

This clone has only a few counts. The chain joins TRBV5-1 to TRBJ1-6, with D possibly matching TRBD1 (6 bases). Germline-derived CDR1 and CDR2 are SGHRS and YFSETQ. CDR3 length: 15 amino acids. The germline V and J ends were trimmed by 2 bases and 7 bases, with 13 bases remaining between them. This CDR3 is CASSLPYRENSPLHF. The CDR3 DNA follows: TGCGCCAGCAGCTTACCTTACAGGGAGAATTCACCCCTCCACTTT.

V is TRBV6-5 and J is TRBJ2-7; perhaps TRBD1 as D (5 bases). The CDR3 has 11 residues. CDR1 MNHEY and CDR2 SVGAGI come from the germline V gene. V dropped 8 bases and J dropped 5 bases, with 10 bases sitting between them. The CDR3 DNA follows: TGTGCCAGCCCCACAGGCGACGAGCAGTACTTC. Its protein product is CASPTGDEQYF.

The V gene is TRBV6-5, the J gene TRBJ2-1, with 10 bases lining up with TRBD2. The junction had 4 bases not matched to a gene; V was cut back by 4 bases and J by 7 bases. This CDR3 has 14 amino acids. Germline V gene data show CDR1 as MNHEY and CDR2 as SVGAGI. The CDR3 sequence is CASSSGTSVNEQFF. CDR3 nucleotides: TGTGCCAGCAGTTCCGGGACTAGCGTTAATGAGCAGTTCTTC.

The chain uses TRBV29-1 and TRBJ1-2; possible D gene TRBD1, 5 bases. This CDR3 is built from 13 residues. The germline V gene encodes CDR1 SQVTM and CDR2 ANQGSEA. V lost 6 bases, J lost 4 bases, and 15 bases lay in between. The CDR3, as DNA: TGCAGCGTCCCCCCCCAGGGTGGCTATGGCTACACCTTC. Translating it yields CSVPPQGGYGYTF.

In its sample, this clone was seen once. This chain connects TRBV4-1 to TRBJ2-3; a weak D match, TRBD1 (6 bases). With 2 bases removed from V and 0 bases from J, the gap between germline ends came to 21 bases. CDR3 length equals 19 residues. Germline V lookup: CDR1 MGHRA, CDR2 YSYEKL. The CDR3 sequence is CASSQRTGTGQTSTDTQYF. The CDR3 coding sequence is TGCGCCAGCAGCCAACGTACAGGGACGGGACAAACAAGCACAGATACGCAGTATTTT.

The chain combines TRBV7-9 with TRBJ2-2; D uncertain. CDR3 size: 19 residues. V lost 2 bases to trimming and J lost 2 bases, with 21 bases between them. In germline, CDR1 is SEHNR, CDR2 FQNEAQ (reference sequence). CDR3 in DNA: TGTGCCAGCAGCTTATCGTTAATGCGGCTCTCGCTTAACACCGGGGAGCTGTTTTTT. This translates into CASSLSLMRLSLNTGELFF.

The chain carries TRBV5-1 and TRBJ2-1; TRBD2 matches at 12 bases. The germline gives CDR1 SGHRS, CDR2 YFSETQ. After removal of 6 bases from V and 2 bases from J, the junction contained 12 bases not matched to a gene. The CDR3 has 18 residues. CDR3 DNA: TGCGCCAGCAACCCGACTAGCGGGAGACGGCCCACCTACAATGAGCAGTTCTTC. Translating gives CASNPTSGRRPTYNEQFF.

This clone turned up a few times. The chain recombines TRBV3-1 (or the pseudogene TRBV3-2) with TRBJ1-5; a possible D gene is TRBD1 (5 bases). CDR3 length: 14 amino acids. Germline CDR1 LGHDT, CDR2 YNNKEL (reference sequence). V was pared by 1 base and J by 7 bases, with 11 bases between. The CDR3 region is CASSQGSRGQPQHF. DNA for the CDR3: TGTGCCAGCAGCCAAGGGAGTAGGGGACAGCCCCAGCATTTT.

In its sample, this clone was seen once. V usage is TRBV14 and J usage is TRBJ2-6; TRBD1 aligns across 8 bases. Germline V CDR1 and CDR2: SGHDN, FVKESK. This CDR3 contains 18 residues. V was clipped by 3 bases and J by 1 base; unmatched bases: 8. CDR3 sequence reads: CASSHWTGKGSGANVLTF. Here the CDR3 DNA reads TGTGCCAGCAGCCATTGGACAGGGAAAGGTTCTGGGGCCAACGTCCTGACTTTC.

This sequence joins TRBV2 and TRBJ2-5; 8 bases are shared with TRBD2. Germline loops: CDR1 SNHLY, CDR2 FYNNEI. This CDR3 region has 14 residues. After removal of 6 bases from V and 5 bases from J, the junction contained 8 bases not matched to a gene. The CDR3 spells CASSPGRAWETQYF. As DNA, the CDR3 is TGTGCCAGCAGCCCCGGGAGGGCCTGGGAGACCCAGTACTTC.

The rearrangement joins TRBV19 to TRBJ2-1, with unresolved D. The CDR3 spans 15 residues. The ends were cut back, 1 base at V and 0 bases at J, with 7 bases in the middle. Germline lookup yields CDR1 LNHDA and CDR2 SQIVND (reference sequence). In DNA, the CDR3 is TGTGCCAGTAGTATAGCCGATAGCTCCTACAATGAGCAGTTCTTC. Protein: CASSIADSSYNEQFF.

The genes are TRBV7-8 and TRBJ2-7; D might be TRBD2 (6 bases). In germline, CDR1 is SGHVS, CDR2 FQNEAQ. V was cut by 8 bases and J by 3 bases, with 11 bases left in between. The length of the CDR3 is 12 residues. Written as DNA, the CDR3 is TGTGCCAGCCGCCGCGGGGTCTACGAGCAGTACTTC. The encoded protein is CASRRGVYEQYF. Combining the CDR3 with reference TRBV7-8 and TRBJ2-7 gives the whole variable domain GAGVSQSPRYKVAKRGQDVALRCDPISGHVSLFWYQQALGQGPEFLTYFQNEAQLDKSGLPSDRFFAERPEGSVSTLKIQRTQQEDSAVYLCASRRGVYEQYFGPGTRLTVT.

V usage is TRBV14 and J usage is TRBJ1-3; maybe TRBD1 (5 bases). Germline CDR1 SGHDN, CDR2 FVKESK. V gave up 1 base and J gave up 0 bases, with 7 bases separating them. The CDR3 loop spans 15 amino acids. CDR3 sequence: CASSQVRASGNTIYF. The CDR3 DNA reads TGTGCCAGCAGCCAAGTCAGGGCCTCTGGAAACACCATATATTTT.

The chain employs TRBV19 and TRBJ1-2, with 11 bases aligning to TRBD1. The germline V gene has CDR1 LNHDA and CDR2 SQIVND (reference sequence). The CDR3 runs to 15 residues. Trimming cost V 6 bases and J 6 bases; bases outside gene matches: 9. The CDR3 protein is CASSPRTGGADGYTF. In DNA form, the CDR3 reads TGTGCCAGTAGCCCCAGGACAGGGGGCGCGGATGGCTACACCTTC.